This T cell receptor (beta chain) was captured by sequencing in a study of blood T cell repertoires in COVID-19. Background on the study: Nucleic acid was either cDNA or gDNA, and it came from T cells, B-cell-depleted T cells, or PBMCs.

Study processing details: Estimates of nucleated cell counts were drawn from the amplification of reference gene primers. Libraries were prepared by immunoSEQ multiplex PCR; TCRdb keeps only in-frame clonotypes and omits some of them. V, J and clone size are taken as reported in that table, and D and trimming were inferred from the DNA itself. The sample records about 69,000 clones, 90% being singletons. The CDR3 covers 14 residues. Trimming pared 2 bases from V and 8 bases from J, leaving 18 bases between. The germline CDR1 and CDR2 sequences are GTSNPN and SVGIG (reference sequence). This chain connects TRBV30 to TRBJ1-2, with a possible D match to TRBD1 (5 bases). The sequence came from a woman under 30 with acute or convalescent COVID-19. Sequenced sample: peripheral blood. The CDR3 DNA sequence: TGTGCCTGGAGTTTCATGGGAGGGGTTTACGGCTACACCTTC. Translating it yields CAWSFMGGVYGYTF.